This T cell receptor beta chain was found in a study of blood T cell repertoires in COVID-19. Study-level information: COVID-19 samples, acute and convalescent, were from the United States, Italy and Spain. Sample material is recorded as cDNA or gDNA derived from T cells, B-cell-depleted T cells, or PBMCs.

In the original processing: Reference gene primers were amplified, and this amplification served to estimate nucleated cell counts. Data came from immunoSEQ multiplex PCR; TCRdb stores just in-frame clones and leaves some out. Clone size and V and J calls were adopted from that table, with D and trimming inferred from the DNA. The sample includes over 300,000 clones, 90% of them seen just once. Trimming took 6 bases from V and 3 from J; bases not matched to a gene: 8. This CDR3 has 15 residues. Germline loops: CDR1 MDHEN, CDR2 SYDVKM. Sample: peripheral blood. This TCR was sampled from a man between 18 and 35 years old with active or convalescent COVID-19. The chain links TRBV28 to TRBJ1-5, with TRBD1 matching over 7 bases. This chain's CDR3 is CASRSGGFYNQPQHF. The CDR3 nucleotides read TGTGCCAGCAGATCAGGGGGATTTTACAATCAGCCCCAGCATTTT.